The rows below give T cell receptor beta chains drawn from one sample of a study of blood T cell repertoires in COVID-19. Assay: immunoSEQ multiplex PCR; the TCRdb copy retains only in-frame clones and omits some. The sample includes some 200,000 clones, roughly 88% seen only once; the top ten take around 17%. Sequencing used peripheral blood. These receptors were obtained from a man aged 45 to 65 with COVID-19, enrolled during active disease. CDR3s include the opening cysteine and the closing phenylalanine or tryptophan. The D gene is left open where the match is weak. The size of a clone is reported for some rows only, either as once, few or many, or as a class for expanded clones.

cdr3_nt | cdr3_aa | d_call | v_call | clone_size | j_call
TGTGCCAGCAGTGAATTACAGGGGTGGACTGAAGCTTTCTTT | CASSELQGWTEAFF | TRBD1 | TRBV2 | - | TRBJ1-1
TGTGCCAGCAGCCCGGGACTTTCCTACGAGCAGTACTTC | CASSPGLSYEQYF | - | TRBV12-3/TRBV12-4 | - | TRBJ2-7
TGTGCCAGCAGCTTAGTTCCGGACATGCTGAACACTGAAGCTTTCTTT | CASSLVPDMLNTEAFF | - | TRBV11-2 | - | TRBJ1-1
TGTGCCAGCAGCCAAGAAGCTAGCGGACACACAGATACGCAGTATTTT | CASSQEASGHTDTQYF | TRBD2 | TRBV14 | - | TRBJ2-3
TGTGCCTGGAACGGGGGTGTACCGGGCGAGCAGTACTTC | CAWNGGVPGEQYF | - | TRBV30 | - | TRBJ2-7
TGTGCCAGCAGCCAATATACCCACCCGGGACAGCTCTATGGCTACACCTTC | CASSQYTHPGQLYGYTF | TRBD1 | TRBV6-2/TRBV6-3 | - | TRBJ1-2
TGTGCCACCTACCCCGGGACTAGCAGCACAGATACGCAGTATTTT | CATYPGTSSTDTQYF | TRBD2 | TRBV10-3 | once | TRBJ2-3
TGCGCCAGCAGCCAAAATCAGGCAGTCAACTATGGCTACACCTTC | CASSQNQAVNYGYTF | - | TRBV4-3 | few | TRBJ1-2
TGTGCCAGTAGTATAGGCAGAAATCAGCCCCAGCATTTT | CASSIGRNQPQHF | - | TRBV19 | few | TRBJ1-5
TGTGCCAGCAGTTTTCAGGGGTTGGAGACCCAGTACTTC | CASSFQGLETQYF | - | TRBV7-2 | - | TRBJ2-5
TGTGCCAGCAGCAACCGGGACAGGGTTCTAGGGTTGACTAATGAAAAACTGTTTTTT | CASSNRDRVLGLTNEKLFF | TRBD1 | TRBV2 | few | TRBJ1-4
TGTGCCAGCAGTTATACTAGCGGGGGTGATGAGACCCAGTACTTC | CASSYTSGGDETQYF | TRBD2 | TRBV25-1 | - | TRBJ2-5
TGTGCCAGCAGCGTATTGGCGGACAATGAGCAGTTCTTC | CASSVLADNEQFF | - | TRBV9 | once | TRBJ2-1
TGTGCCACCAGTGAAGACAGGGGGCTCTTCAGTGGCTACACCTTC | CATSEDRGLFSGYTF | TRBD1 | TRBV24-1 | - | TRBJ1-2
TGTGCCAGCGCAAGACAAGGGACAGGAGCTAAACGAGATTATGAAAAACTGTTTTTT | CASARQGTGAKRDYEKLFF | TRBD1 | TRBV5-6 | - | TRBJ1-4
TGTGCCTGGGGTACCGGGACACATAGCAATCAGCCCCAGCATTTT | CAWGTGTHSNQPQHF | - | TRBV30 | - | TRBJ1-5
TGTGCCAGCGGACTGGTATTAGATACGCAGTATTTT | CASGLVLDTQYF | - | TRBV28 | - | TRBJ2-3
TGTGCCAGCAGTTACGGACTCTATGGCTATCACACCTTC | CASSYGLYGYHTF | - | TRBV28 | - | TRBJ1-2
TGTGCCAGCAGCTTGGCGGATGGCAGGGGCTTCTACACCTTC | CASSLADGRGFYTF | - | TRBV5-5 | - | TRBJ1-2
TGTGCCTGGAGTACGGACAGGGGAGTTTCAAATGAGCAGTTCTTC | CAWSTDRGVSNEQFF | TRBD1 | TRBV30 | - | TRBJ2-1
TGTGCTAGCAGCTTATCGCTAGCGGGAGCACTTGAGCAGTTCTTC | CASSLSLAGALEQFF | TRBD2 | TRBV7-7 | - | TRBJ2-1
TGTGCCAGTAGTATTGGGGCAGCCGGGGGTGAAGCTTTCTTT | CASSIGAAGGEAFF | - | TRBV19 | - | TRBJ1-1
TGTGCCAGCAGTCCTAGCGGGCCTTACAATGAGCAGTTCTTC | CASSPSGPYNEQFF | TRBD2 | TRBV27 | - | TRBJ2-1
TGTGCCAGCAGCTGGGTGGGAGGCACTGAAGCTTTCTTT | CASSWVGGTEAFF | - | TRBV7-8 | - | TRBJ1-1
TGTGCCAGAGAAGCGGGAAACACCATATATTTT | CAREAGNTIYF | - | TRBV21-1 | - | TRBJ1-3
TGTGCCAGCGGTCTAAGCACAGATACGCAGTATTTT | CASGLSTDTQYF | - | TRBV27 | - | TRBJ2-3
TGCGCCAGCAGCCTCGGACAGGTACCCCCCACAGATACGCAGTATTTT | CASSLGQVPPTDTQYF | TRBD1 | TRBV5-1 | - | TRBJ2-3
TGTGCCAGCTCGGGGGGCTCCCAGGGGATCGGGGAGCTGTTTTTT | CASSGGSQGIGELFF | - | TRBV7-6 | once | TRBJ2-2
TGTGCCAGCAGGTACGCCAGGGACAGGTCTCGTTCGGACTCTGGAAACACCATATATTTT | CASRYARDRSRSDSGNTIYF | TRBD1 | TRBV2 | once | TRBJ1-3
TGTGCCAGCTCACGCGTTTCGGGGAATAGCAATCAGCCCCAGCATTTT | CASSRVSGNSNQPQHF | - | TRBV18 | - | TRBJ1-5
TGTGCCAGCAGTGATTGGGTGGGAGGAGCGGTGGACACCGGGGAGCTGTTTTTT | CASSDWVGGAVDTGELFF | - | TRBV6-1 | - | TRBJ2-2
TGTGCCAGCAGCCAATACTCAATCCCAAGCGGGAGATACACCGGGGAGCTGTTTTTT | CASSQYSIPSGRYTGELFF | TRBD2 | TRBV3-1/TRBV3-2 | - | TRBJ2-2
TGTGCCAGCAGCTTAGCGGGCAGGTTCGATCAGCCCCAGCATTTT | CASSLAGRFDQPQHF | - | TRBV7-8 | - | TRBJ1-5
TGTGCCAGCCATCGGGATTCACCGAGTCTTAACTATGGCTACACCTTC | CASHRDSPSLNYGYTF | - | TRBV7-8 | - | TRBJ1-2
TGTGCCAGCAGCCAGAGGACTCCCGGCTACAATGAGCAGTTCTTC | CASSQRTPGYNEQFF | - | TRBV3-1/TRBV3-2 | - | TRBJ2-1
TGTGCCAGTTCCCGCGCGGAGAACACCGGGGAGCTGTTTTTT | CASSRAENTGELFF | - | TRBV2 | - | TRBJ2-2
TGCAGCGTTGCGACTGGGGGGTGGGAGCAGTACTTC | CSVATGGWEQYF | - | TRBV29-1 | - | TRBJ2-7
TGCAGCGTCGGAGGACAGGACCAAGAGACCCAGTACTTC | CSVGGQDQETQYF | TRBD1 | TRBV29-1 | - | TRBJ2-5
TGTGCCAGCCGGCGCGGGGGCGGGGCAAGAGGGGAGACCCAGTACTTC | CASRRGGGARGETQYF | - | TRBV11-2 | - | TRBJ2-5
TGTGCCAGCACCCCAACTGCAGGGAGGATGGAAAAACTGTTTTTT | CASTPTAGRMEKLFF | - | TRBV6-2/TRBV6-3 | - | TRBJ1-4
TGTGCCAGCAGTTTATCTAGCGCCCAAGAGACCCAGTACTTC | CASSLSSAQETQYF | - | TRBV27 | many | TRBJ2-5
TGCGCCAGCAGCTTTCAGGTAGGCTCCTACAATGAGCAGTTCTTC | CASSFQVGSYNEQFF | - | TRBV5-1 | - | TRBJ2-1
TGTGCCACAAGGAGGGGTGAAGACACTGAAGCTTTCTTT | CATRRGEDTEAFF | - | TRBV6-5 | - | TRBJ1-1
TGTGCCAGTAGTCTCGGGACAAGTGGATATGGCTACACCTTC | CASSLGTSGYGYTF | - | TRBV19 | - | TRBJ1-2
TGCAGCGCGGTGACTAGCGCAGACTACAATGAGCAGTTCTTC | CSAVTSADYNEQFF | TRBD2 | TRBV29-1 | - | TRBJ2-1
TGTGCCAGCAGTTTAGGCAGGATGGATCAGCCCCAGCATTTT | CASSLGRMDQPQHF | - | TRBV27 | - | TRBJ1-5
TGTGCCAGCAGCCCACGGGTGGGGGGGGAAAAACTGTTTTTT | CASSPRVGGEKLFF | - | TRBV2 | - | TRBJ1-4
TGTGCCAGCAGTGCCCCTCGTGGGGTCCCGGGGGAGCAGTTCTTC | CASSAPRGVPGEQFF | - | TRBV6-2/TRBV6-3 | - | TRBJ2-1
TGTGCCAGCAGCGAGAGAGGGACAGGGTCCGAAAAACTGTTTTTT | CASSERGTGSEKLFF | TRBD1 | TRBV9 | - | TRBJ1-4
TGTGCCAGCAGAACCCATCTAGCGGCCCAAGAGACCCAGTACTTC | CASRTHLAAQETQYF | TRBD2 | TRBV6-5 | - | TRBJ2-5
TGCGCCAGCGGTGGCAGGGGATCCTACGAGCAGTACTTC | CASGGRGSYEQYF | - | TRBV5-1 | - | TRBJ2-7
TGTGCCACCAGTGATCCCAACAGGGATGAGCAGTTCTTC | CATSDPNRDEQFF | - | TRBV24-1 | - | TRBJ2-1
TGTGCCTGGAGTGAGGGGCTCTTGGGTAATGAAAAACTGTTTTTT | CAWSEGLLGNEKLFF | - | TRBV30 | - | TRBJ1-4
TGCGCCAGCAGTGAGTCGGGACAGGGATATGGCAATGAGCAGTTCTTC | CASSESGQGYGNEQFF | TRBD1 | TRBV10-1 | - | TRBJ2-1